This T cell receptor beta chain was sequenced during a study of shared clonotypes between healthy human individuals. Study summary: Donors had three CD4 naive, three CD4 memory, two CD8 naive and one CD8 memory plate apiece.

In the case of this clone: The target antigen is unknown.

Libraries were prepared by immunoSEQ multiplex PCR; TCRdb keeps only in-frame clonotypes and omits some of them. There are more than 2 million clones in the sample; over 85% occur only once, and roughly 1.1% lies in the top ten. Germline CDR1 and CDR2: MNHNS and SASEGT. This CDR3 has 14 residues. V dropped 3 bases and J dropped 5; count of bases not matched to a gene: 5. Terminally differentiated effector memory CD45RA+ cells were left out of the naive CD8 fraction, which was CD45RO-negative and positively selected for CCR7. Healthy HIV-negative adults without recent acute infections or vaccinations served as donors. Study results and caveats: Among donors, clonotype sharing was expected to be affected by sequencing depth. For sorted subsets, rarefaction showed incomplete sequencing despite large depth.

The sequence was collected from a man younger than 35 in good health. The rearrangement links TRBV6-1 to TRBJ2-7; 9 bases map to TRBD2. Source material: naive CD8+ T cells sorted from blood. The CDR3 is CASSDGGGVDEQYF. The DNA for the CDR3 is TGTGCCAGCAGTGATGGCGGGGGGGTGGACGAGCAGTACTTC.